What follows describes a single TCR beta chain. What it binds is unknown. This entry comes from a study of beta chain features in type 1 diabetes. At the level of the study: Taken together, all samples contributed some 98 million examined sorted cells.

The CDR3 runs 16 residues. In germline, CDR1 is SGHNT, CDR2 YYREEE (reference sequence). V lost 4 bases and J lost 3; bases outside the gene matches: 10. The study, taken as a whole, reports: Type 1 diabetes patients showed a moderate but significant shortening of TCRB CDR3s in all four CD4+ subsets.

Sequencing targeted expressed TCRB transcripts, as all isolated RNA had been reverse transcribed. Sequencing used immunoSEQ multiplex PCR; TCRdb keeps in-frame clones, though not all of them. Among around 26,000 clones listed, around 65% were seen once. Averaging roughly 100 mL, one heparinised blood draw was given by each donor. V usage is TRBV5-4 and J usage is TRBJ2-7; 10 nucleotides match TRBD1. The TCR comes from a woman in her 40s with type 1 diabetes. The source material was stem cell memory CD4+ T cells from blood. CDR3: CASSRAGTGALYEQYF. CDR3 DNA sequence: TGTGCCAGCAGCCGGGCCGGGACAGGGGCTCTCTACGAGCAGTACTTC. Full variable domain (missing parts from reference TRBV5-4 and TRBJ2-7): ETGVTQSPTHLIKTRGQQVTLRCSSQSGHNTVSWYQQALGQGPQFIFQYYREEENGRGNFPPRFSGLQFPNYSSELNVNALELDDSALYLCASSRAGTGALYEQYFGPGTRLTVT.